This TCR beta chain was identified during a study of CD8+ T cells in alopecia areata. Looking at the study overall: Treated individuals took tofacitinib by mouth, 5 to 10 mg twice daily. By percentage of affected scalp area, the severity of treated patients was scored. Study results and caveats: Tofacitinib produced a significant decrease in scalp clonality and in expanded CD8+ clones among the top 100.

Germline CDR1 LGHNT, CDR2 FRNRAP. This CDR3 is built from 16 residues. V was clipped by 5 bases and J by 4 bases, with 20 bases between them. Treatment denoted: oral pan-JAK inhibitor, 5-10 mg twice daily. T lymphocytes (CD4+ and CD8+) were sorted from PBMCs. Reverse transcribed after extraction, RNA yielded cDNA as the sequencing template. Sequenced by immunoSEQ multiplex PCR; TCRdb stores in-frame clones only, minus some. The sample records approximately 200,000 clones, 60% to 70% being singletons. In the case of this clone: The antigen is unknown.

This clonotype originated in a human donor with alopecia areata. The gene calls are TRBV12-5 and TRBJ1-1, with a possible D match to TRBD1 (6 bases). Source: CD4+ T cells sorted from blood, taken at week 4, from a patient treated with tofacitinib. The CDR3 region is CASGRSGGREATEAFF. The CDR3 region has the DNA TGTGCTAGTGGTCGGTCTGGGGGGCGGGAGGCCACTGAAGCTTTCTTT.